Listed below are T cell receptor beta chains from one sample, sequenced in a study of blood T cell repertoires in COVID-19. TCRdb keeps only in-frame clones here, not all; method: immunoSEQ multiplex PCR. The sample comprises about 470,000 clones, 87% of which are singletons, and around 0.7% rests with the top ten. Sequenced input: PBMCs or T cells enriched from blood (not recorded which). The origin of the receptors is a woman aged 18-29 years who had recovered from COVID-19. The CDR3 runs from the conserved cysteine through the conserved F or W. Each record gives: V gene, D gene, clone size, J gene, CDR3 protein, CDR3 DNA. The D gene is left open where the match is weak. The listing skips clone size in some rows; elsewhere it reads once, few, many or a size class.

TRBV5-6	-	-	TRBJ2-5	CASSLAGGAGETQYF	TGTGCCAGCAGCTTGGCCGGAGGGGCCGGCGAGACCCAGTACTTC
TRBV19	TRBD1	-	TRBJ1-5	CASSPTGEKPQHF	TGTGCCAGTAGCCCGACAGGGGAAAAGCCCCAGCATTTT
TRBV15	TRBD1	-	TRBJ1-5	CATSRETGINQPQHF	TGTGCCACCAGCAGAGAGACAGGGATTAATCAGCCCCAGCATTTT
TRBV6-5	TRBD1	-	TRBJ1-1	CAGWTGNTEAFF	TGTGCCGGTTGGACAGGGAACACTGAAGCTTTCTTT
TRBV9	-	-	TRBJ2-7	CASSVAPSSYEQYF	TGTGCCAGCAGCGTAGCCCCCAGCTCCTACGAGCAGTACTTC
TRBV3-1/TRBV3-2	-	once	TRBJ1-2	CASSLLGDAGSRGYTF	TGTGCCAGCAGCCTACTTGGAGACGCTGGCAGCCGTGGCTACACCTTC
TRBV2	TRBD1	-	TRBJ1-5	CASSVGQGDQPQHF	TGTGCCAGCAGTGTGGGACAGGGGGATCAGCCCCAGCATTTT
TRBV12-5	-	-	TRBJ2-1	CASAIQGYNEQFF	TGTGCTAGTGCCATCCAGGGCTACAATGAGCAGTTCTTC
TRBV20-1	TRBD2	-	TRBJ2-7	CSAQAGHEQYF	TGCAGCGCTCAAGCGGGGCACGAGCAGTACTTC
TRBV2	-	-	TRBJ2-2	CASSASANGELFF	TGTGCCAGCAGTGCGAGCGCGAACGGGGAGCTGTTTTTT
TRBV24-1	-	few	TRBJ2-1	CATSEAGSYNEQFF	TGTGCCACCAGTGAAGCAGGCTCCTACAATGAGCAGTTCTTC
TRBV5-1	-	-	TRBJ2-3	CASSLLAPGDTQYF	TGCGCCAGCAGCTTACTAGCACCTGGCGATACGCAGTATTTT
TRBV11-2	-	few	TRBJ2-7	CASSLVIASPYEQYF	TGTGCCAGCAGCTTGGTAATAGCCTCCCCCTACGAGCAGTACTTC
TRBV5-1	TRBD1	few	TRBJ1-1	CASSLWGQADEAFF	TGCGCCAGCAGCCTTTGGGGACAGGCGGATGAAGCTTTCTTT
TRBV6-5	TRBD1	-	TRBJ1-2	CASSPGTATNYGYTF	TGTGCCAGCAGCCCCGGGACAGCTACTAACTATGGCTACACCTTC
TRBV6-5	TRBD1	-	TRBJ1-5	CASRGTGGNPQHF	TGTGCCAGCAGAGGGACAGGGGGGAACCCCCAGCATTTT
TRBV10-3	-	-	TRBJ2-1	CAISELNRQDNNEQFF	TGTGCCATCAGTGAGTTAAATCGACAGGATAACAATGAGCAGTTCTTC
TRBV12-3/TRBV12-4	-	-	TRBJ1-6	CASSPGNSPLHF	TGTGCCAGCAGCCCAGGGAATTCACCCCTCCACTTT
TRBV5-4	TRBD1	-	TRBJ2-7	CASSRDRVSFYEQYF	TGTGCCAGCAGCCGGGACAGGGTGAGTTTCTACGAGCAGTACTTC